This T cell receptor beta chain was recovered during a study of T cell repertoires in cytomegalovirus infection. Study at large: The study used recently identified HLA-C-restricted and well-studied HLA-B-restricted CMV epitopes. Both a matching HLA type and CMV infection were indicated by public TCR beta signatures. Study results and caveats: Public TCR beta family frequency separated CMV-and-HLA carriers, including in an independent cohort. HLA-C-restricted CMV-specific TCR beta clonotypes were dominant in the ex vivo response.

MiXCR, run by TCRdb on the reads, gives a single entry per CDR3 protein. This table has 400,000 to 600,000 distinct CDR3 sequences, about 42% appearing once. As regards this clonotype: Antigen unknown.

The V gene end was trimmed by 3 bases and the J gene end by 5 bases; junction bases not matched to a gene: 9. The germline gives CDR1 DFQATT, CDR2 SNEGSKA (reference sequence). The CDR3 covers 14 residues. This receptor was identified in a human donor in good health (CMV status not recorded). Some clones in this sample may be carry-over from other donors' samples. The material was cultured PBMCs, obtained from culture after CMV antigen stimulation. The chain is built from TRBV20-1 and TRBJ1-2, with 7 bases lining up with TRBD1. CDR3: CSASRDRVTYGYTF. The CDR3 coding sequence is TGCAGTGCTAGCCGCGACAGGGTTACGTATGGCTACACCTTC.